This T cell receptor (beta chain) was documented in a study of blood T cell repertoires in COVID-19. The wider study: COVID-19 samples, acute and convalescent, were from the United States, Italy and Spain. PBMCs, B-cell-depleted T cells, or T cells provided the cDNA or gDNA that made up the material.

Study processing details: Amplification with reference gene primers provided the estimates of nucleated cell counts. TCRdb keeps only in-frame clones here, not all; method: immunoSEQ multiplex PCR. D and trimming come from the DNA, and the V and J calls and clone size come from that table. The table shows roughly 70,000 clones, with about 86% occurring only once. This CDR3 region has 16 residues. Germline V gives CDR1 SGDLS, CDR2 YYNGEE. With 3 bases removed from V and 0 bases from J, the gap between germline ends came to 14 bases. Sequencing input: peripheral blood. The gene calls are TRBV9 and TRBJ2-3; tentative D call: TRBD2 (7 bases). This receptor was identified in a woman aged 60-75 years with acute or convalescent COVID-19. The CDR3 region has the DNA TGTGCCAGCAGCGCTAGAGGGGGGGCCAGCACAGATACGCAGTATTTT. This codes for CASSARGGASTDTQYF.